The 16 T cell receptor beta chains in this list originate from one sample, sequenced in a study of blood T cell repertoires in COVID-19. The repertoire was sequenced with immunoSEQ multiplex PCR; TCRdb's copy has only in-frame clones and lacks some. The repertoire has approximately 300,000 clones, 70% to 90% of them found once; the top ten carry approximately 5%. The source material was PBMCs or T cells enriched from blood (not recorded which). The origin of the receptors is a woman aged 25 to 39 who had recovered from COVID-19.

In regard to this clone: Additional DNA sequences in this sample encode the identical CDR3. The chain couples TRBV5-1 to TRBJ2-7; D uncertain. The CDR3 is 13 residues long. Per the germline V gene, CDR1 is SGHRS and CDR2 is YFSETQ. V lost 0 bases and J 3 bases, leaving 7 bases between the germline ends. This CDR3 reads CASSLVASYEQYF. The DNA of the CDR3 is TGCGCCAGCAGCTTGGTGGCTAGCTACGAGCAGTACTTC.

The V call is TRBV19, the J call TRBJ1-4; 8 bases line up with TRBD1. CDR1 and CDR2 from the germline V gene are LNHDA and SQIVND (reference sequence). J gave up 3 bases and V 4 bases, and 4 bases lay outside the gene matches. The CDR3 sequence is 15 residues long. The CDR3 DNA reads TGTGCCAGTAGTACCCAGGGGGCAGCTAATGAAAAACTGTTTTTT. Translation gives CASSTQGAANEKLFF.

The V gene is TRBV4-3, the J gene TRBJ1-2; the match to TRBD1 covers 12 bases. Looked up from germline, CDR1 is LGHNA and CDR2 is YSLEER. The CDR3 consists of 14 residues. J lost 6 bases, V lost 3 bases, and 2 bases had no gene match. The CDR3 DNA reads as TGCGCCAGCAGCCAGGGACAGGGGGCGGATGGCTACACCTTC. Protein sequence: CASSQGQGADGYTF.

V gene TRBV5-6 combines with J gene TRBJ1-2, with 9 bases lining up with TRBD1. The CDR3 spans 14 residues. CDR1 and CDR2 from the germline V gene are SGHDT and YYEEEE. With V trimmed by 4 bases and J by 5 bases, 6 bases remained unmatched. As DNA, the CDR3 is TGTGCCAGCAGCGTCCTAGGGACAGGGTATGGCTACACCTTC. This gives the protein CASSVLGTGYGYTF.

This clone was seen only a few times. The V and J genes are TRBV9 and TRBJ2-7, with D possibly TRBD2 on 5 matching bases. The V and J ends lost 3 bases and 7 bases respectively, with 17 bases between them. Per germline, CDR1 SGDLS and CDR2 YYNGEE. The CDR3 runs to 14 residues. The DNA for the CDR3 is TGTGCCAGCAGCGAGAGAATTGAGACGGGGGAGCAGTACTTC. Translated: CASSERIETGEQYF.

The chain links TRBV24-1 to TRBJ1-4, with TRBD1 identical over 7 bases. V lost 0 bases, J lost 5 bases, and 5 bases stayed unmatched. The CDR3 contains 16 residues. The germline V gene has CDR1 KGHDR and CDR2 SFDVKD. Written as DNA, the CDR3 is TGTGCCACCAGTGATTTGCTAGGGGGCGCAAATGAAAAACTGTTTTTT. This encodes CATSDLLGGANEKLFF.

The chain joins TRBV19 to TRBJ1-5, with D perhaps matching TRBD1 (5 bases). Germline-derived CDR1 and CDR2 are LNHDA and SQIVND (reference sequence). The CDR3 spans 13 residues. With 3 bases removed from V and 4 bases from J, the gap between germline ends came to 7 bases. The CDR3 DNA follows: TGTGCCAGTAGTATCGCAGGGAATCAGCCCCAGCATTTT. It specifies CASSIAGNQPQHF. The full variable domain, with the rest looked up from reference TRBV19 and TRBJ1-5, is DGGITQSPKYLFRKEGQNVTLSCEQNLNHDAMYWYRQDPGQGLRLIYYSQIVNDFQKGDIAEGYSVSREKKESFPLTVTSAQKNPTAFYLCASSIAGNQPQHFGDGTRLSIL.

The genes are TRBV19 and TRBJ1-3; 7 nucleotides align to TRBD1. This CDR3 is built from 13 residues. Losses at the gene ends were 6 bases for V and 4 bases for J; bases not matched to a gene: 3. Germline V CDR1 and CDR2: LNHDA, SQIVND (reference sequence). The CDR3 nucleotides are TGTGCCAGTAGGAAGACAGGGGGAAACACCATATATTTT. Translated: CASRKTGGNTIYF.

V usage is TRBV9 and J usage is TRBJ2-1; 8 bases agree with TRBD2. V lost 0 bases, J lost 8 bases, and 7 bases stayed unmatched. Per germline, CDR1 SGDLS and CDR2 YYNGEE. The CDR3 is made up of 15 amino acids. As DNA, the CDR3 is TGTGCCAGCAGCGTAGCTAGCGGGTGGGCGGATGAGCAGTTCTTC. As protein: CASSVASGWADEQFF.

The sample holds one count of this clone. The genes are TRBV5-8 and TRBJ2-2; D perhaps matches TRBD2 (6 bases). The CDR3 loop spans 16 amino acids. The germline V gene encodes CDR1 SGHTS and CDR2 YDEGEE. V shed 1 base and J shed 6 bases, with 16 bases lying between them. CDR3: CASSLREFTLSGELFF. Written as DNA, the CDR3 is TGTGCCAGCAGCTTGCGGGAGTTTACTTTGTCCGGGGAGCTGTTTTTT.

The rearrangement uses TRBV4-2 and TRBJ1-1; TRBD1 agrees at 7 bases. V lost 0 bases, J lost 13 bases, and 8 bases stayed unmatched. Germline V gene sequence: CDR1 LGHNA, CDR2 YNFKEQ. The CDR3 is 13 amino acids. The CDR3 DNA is TGTGCCAGCAGCCAAGACTTCGGGACAGAGGGTTTCTTT. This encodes CASSQDFGTEGFF.

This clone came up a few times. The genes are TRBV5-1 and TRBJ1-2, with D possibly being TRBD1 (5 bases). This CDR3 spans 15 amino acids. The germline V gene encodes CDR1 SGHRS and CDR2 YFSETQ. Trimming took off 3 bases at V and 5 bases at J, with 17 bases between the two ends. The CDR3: CASSSDGVRVYGYTF. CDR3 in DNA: TGCGCCAGCAGCTCAGATGGTGTCAGGGTTTATGGCTACACCTTC.

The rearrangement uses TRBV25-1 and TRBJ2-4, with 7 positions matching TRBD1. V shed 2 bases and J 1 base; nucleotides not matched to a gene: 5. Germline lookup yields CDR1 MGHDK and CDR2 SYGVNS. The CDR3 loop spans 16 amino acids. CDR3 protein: CASSEERGQAKNIQYF. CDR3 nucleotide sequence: TGTGCCAGCAGTGAAGAAAGGGGGCAGGCCAAAAACATTCAGTACTTC.

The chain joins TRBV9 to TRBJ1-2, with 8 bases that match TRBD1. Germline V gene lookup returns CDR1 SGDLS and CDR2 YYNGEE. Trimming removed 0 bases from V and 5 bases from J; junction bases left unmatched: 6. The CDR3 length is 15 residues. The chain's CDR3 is CASSVAPGGEYGYTF. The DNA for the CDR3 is TGTGCCAGCAGCGTAGCCCCAGGGGGCGAGTATGGCTACACCTTC.

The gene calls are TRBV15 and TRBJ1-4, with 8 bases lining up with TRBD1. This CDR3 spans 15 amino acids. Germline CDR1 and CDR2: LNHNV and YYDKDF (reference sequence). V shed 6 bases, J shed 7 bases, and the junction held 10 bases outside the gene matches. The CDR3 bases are TGTGCCACCAGACCCGACAGGGGAACTTTTGAAAAACTGTTTTTT. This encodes CATRPDRGTFEKLFF.

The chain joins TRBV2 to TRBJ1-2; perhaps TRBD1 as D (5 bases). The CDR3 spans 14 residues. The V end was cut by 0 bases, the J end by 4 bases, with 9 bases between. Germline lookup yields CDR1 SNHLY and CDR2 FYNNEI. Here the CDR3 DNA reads TGTGCCAGCAGTGAAGCGCGACAGCCCTATGGCTACACCTTC. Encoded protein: CASSEARQPYGYTF. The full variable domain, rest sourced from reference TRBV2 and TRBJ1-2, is EPEVTQTPSHQVTQMGQEVILRCVPISNHLYFYWYRQILGQKVEFLVSFYNNEISEKSEIFDDQFSVERPDGSNFTLKIRSTKLEDSAMYFCASSEARQPYGYTFGSGTRLTVV.